Sequencing of this T cell receptor beta chain was carried out in a study of T cell changes during pregnancy in multiple sclerosis. Data came from immunoSEQ multiplex PCR; TCRdb stores just in-frame clones and leaves some out. The sample has approximately 100,000 clones; 80% to 95% are singletons. This clone was counted a single time. Sequencing used peripheral blood, obtained in the first trimester of pregnancy. The receptor comes from a female donor with multiple sclerosis, enrolled in a pregnancy study.

CDR3 bases: TGTGCCACCAGCAGAGGAGCAAGCGCGGGGACCCAGTACTTC. Its translation is CATSRGASAGTQYF. The V and J genes are TRBV15 and TRBJ2-5; TRBD2 might be the D (5 bases). The germline V and J ends were trimmed by 1 base and 7 bases, with 13 bases remaining between them. CDR1 is LNHNV, CDR2 YYDKDF, per germline (reference sequence). This CDR3 has 14 residues. Complete variable domain (other parts from reference TRBV15 and TRBJ2-5): DAMVIQNPRYQVTQFGKPVTLSCSQTLNHNVMYWYQQKSSQAPKLLFHYYDKDFNNEADTPDNFQSRRPNTSFCFLDIRSPGLGDTAMYLCATSRGASAGTQYFGPGTRLLVL.